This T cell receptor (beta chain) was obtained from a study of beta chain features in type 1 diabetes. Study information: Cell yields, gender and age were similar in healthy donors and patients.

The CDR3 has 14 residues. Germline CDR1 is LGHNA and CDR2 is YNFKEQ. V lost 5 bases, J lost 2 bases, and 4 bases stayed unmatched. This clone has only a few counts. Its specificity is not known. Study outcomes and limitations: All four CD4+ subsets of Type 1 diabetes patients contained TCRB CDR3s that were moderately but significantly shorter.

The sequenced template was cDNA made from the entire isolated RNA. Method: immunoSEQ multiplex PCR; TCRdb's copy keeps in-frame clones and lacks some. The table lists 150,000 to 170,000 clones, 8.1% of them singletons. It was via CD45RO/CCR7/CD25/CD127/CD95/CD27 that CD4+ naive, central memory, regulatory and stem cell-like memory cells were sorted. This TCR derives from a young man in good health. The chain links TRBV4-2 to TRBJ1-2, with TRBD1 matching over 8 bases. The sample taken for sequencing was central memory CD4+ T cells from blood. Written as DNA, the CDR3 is TGTGCCAGCAGCACCGGGGACAGGAACTATGGCTACACCTTC. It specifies CASSTGDRNYGYTF.